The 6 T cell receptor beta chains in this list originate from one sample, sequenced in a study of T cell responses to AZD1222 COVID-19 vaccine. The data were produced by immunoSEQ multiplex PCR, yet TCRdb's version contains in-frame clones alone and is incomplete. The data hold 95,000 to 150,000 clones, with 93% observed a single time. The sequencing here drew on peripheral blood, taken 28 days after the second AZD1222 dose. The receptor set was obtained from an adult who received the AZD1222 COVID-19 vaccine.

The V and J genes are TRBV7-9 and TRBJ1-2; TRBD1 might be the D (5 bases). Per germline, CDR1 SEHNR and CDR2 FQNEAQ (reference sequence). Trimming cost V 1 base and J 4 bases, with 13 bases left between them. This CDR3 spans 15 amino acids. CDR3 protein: CASSLVVGAIYGYTF. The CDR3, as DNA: TGTGCCAGCAGCTTAGTGGTTGGGGCGATCTATGGCTACACCTTC.

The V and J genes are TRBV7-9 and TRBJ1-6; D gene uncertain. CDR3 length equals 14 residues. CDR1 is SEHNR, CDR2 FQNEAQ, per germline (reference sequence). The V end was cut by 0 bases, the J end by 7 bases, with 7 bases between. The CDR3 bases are TGTGCCAGCAGCTTAGCTGCGTTCAATTCACCCCTCCACTTT. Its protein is CASSLAAFNSPLHF.

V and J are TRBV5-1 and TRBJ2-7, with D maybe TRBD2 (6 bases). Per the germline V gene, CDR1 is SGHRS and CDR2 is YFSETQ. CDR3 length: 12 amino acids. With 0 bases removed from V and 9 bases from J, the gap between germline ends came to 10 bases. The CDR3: CASSLDGRGQYF. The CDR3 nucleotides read TGCGCCAGCAGCTTGGATGGGCGGGGGCAGTACTTC.

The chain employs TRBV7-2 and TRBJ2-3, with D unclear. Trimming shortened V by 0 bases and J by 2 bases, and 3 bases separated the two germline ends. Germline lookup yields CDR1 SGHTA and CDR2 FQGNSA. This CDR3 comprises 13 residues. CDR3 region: CASSLAYTDTQYF. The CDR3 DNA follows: TGTGCCAGCAGCTTAGCCTACACAGATACGCAGTATTTT.

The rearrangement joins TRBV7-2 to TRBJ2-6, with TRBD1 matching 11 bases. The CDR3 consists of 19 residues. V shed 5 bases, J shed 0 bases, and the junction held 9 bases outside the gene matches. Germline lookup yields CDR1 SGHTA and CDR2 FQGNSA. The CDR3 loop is CASSPRWTGGSSGANVLTF. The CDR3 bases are TGTGCCAGCAGCCCCAGGTGGACAGGGGGCTCCTCTGGGGCCAACGTCCTGACTTTC.

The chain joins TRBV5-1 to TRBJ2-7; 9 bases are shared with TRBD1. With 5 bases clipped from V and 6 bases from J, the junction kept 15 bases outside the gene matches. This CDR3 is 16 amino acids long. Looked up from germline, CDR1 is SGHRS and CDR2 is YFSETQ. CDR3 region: CASSSVVLGQGSEQYF. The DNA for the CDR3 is TGCGCCAGCAGTTCGGTCGTACTGGGACAGGGTTCCGAGCAGTACTTC.